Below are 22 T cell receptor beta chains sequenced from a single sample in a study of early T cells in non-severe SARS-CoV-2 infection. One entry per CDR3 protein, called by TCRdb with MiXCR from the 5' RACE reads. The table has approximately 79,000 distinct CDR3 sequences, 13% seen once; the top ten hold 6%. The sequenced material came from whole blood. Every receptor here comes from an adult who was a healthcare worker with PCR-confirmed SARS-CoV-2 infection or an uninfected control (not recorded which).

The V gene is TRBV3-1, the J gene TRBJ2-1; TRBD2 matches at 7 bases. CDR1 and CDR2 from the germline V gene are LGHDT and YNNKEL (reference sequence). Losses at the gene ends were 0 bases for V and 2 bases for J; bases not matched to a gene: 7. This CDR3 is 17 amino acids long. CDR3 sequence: CASSQDRLSGAYNEQFF. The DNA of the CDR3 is TGTGCCAGCAGCCAAGATAGATTGAGCGGGGCCTACAATGAGCAGTTCTTC.

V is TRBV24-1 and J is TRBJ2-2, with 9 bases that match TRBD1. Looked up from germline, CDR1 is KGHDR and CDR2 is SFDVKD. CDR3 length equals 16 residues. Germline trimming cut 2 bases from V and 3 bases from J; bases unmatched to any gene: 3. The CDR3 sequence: CATSDSGTGHTGELFF. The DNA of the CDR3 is TGTGCCACCAGTGATTCAGGGACAGGGCACACCGGGGAGCTGTTTTTT.

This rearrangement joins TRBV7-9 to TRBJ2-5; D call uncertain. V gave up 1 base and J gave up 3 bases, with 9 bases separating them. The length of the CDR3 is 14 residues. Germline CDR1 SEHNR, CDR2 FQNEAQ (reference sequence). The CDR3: CASSLVQIEETQYF. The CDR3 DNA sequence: TGTGCCAGCAGCTTAGTACAGATAGAAGAGACCCAGTACTTC. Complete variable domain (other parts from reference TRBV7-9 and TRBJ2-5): DTGVSQNPRHKITKRGQNVTFRCDPISEHNRLYWYRQTLGQGPEFLTYFQNEAQLEKSRLLSDRFSAERPKGSFSTLEIQRTEQGDSAMYLCASSLVQIEETQYFGPGTRLLVL.

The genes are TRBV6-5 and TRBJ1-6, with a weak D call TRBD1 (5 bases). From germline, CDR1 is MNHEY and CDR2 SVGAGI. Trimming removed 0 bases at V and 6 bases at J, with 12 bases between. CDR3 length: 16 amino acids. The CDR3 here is CASSYSYRRGNSPLHF. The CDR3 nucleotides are TGTGCCAGCAGTTACTCATACAGGCGTGGTAATTCACCCCTCCACTTT.

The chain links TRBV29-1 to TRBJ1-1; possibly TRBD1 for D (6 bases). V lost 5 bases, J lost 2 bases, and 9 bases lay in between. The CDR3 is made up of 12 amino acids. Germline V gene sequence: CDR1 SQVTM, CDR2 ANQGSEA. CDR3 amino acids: CSVRTENTEAFF. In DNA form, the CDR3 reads TGCAGCGTTAGGACAGAAAACACTGAAGCTTTCTTT.

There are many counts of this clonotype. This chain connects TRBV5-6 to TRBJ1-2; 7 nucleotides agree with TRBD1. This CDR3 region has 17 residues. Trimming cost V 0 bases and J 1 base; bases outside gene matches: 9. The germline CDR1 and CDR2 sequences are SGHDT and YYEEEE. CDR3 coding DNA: TGTGCCAGCAGCTTGGTCGGACAGGACGGGGTTAACTATGGCTACACCTTC. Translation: CASSLVGQDGVNYGYTF.

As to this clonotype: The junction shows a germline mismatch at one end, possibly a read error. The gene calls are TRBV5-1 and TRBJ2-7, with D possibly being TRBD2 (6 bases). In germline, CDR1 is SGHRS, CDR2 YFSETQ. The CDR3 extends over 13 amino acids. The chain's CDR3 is CVSSAGKFAEQYF. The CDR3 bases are TGCGTCAGCAGCGCGGGAAAGTTTGCCGAGCAGTACTTC.

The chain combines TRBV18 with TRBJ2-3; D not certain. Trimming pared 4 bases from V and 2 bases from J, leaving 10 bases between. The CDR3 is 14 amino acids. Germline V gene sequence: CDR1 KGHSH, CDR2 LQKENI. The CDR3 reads CASSQQRNTDTQYF. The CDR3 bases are TGTGCCAGCTCACAACAGAGGAACACAGATACGCAGTATTTT.

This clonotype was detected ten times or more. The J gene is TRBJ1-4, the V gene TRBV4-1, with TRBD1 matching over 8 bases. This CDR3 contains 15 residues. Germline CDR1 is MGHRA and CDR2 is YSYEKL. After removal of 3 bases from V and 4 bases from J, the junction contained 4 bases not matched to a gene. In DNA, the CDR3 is TGCGCCAGCAGCCACCCGGACAGGGTTAATGAAAAACTGTTTTTT. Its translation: CASSHPDRVNEKLFF.

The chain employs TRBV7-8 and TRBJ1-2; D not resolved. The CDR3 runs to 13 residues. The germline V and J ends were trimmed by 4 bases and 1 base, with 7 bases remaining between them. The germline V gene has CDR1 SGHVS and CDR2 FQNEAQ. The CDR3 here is CASSSGINYGYTF. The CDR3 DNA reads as TGTGCCAGCAGCTCCGGGATTAACTATGGCTACACCTTC.

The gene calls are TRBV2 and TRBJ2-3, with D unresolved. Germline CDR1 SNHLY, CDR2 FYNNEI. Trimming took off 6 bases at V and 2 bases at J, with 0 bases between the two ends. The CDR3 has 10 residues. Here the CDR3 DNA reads TGTGCCAGCAGCACAGATACGCAGTATTTT. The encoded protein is CASSTDTQYF. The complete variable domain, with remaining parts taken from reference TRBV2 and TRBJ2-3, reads EPEVTQTPSHQVTQMGQEVILRCVPISNHLYFYWYRQILGQKVEFLVSFYNNEISEKSEIFDDQFSVERPDGSNFTLKIRSTKLEDSAMYFCASSTDTQYFGPGTRLTVL.

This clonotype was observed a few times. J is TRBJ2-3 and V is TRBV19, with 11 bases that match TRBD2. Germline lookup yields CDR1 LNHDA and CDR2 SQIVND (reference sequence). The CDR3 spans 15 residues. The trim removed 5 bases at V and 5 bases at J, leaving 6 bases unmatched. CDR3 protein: CASSVYSGRGDTQYF. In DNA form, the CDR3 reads TGTGCCAGTAGTGTCTATAGCGGGAGGGGAGATACGCAGTATTTT.

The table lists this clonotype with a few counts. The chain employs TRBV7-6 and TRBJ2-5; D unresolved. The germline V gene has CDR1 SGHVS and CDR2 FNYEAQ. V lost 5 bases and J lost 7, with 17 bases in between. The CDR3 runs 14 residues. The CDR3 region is CASSGDPLSGTQYF. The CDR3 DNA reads TGTGCCAGCAGCGGTGACCCCCTTTCAGGGACCCAGTACTTC.

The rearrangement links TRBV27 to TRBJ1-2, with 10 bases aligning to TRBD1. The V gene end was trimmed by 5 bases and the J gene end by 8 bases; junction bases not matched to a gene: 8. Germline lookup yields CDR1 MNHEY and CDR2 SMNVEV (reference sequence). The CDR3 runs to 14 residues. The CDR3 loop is CASSPGQGVGGYTF. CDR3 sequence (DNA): TGTGCCAGCAGTCCAGGACAGGGGGTTGGGGGCTACACCTTC.

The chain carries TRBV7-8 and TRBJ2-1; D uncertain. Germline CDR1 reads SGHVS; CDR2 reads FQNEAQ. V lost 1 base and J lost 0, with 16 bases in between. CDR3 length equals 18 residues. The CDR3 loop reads CASSLGVFDSRSYNEQFF. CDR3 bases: TGTGCCAGCAGCTTAGGGGTGTTCGACTCCCGCTCCTACAATGAGCAGTTCTTC.

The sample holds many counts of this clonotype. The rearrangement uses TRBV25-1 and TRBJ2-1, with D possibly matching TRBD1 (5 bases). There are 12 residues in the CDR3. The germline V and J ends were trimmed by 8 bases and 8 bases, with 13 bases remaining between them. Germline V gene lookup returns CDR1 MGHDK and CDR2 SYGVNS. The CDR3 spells CASLQDYHEQFF. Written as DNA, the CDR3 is TGTGCCAGCCTACAGGATTACCATGAGCAGTTCTTC.

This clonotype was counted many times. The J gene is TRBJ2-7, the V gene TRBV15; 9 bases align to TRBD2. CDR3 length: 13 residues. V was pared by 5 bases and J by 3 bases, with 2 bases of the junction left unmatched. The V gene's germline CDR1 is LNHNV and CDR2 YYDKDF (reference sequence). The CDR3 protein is CATSGSGSYEQYF. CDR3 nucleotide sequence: TGTGCCACCAGCGGTAGCGGGAGCTACGAGCAGTACTTC.

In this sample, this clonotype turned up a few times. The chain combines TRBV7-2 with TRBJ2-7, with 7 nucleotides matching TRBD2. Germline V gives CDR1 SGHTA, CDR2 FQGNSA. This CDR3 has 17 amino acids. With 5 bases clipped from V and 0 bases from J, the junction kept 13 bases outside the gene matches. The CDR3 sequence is CASSREEQDHISYEQYF. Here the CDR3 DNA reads TGTGCCAGCAGCCGGGAGGAGCAGGATCACATCTCCTACGAGCAGTACTTC.

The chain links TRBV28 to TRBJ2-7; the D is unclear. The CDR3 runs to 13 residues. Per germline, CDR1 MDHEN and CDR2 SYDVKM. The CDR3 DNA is TGTGCGACGCGGCAGGAGAGCTCCTACGAGCAGTACTTC. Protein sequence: CATRQESSYEQYF.

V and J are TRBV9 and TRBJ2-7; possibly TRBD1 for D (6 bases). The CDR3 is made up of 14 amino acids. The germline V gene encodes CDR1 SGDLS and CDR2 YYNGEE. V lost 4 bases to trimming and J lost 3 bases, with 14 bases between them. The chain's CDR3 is CASSPGDNLYEQYF. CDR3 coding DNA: TGTGCCAGCAGCCCCGGGGACAACCTCTACGAGCAGTACTTC. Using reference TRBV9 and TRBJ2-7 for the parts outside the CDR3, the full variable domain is DSGVTQTPKHLITATGQRVTLRCSPRSGDLSVYWYQQSLDQGLQFLIQYYNGEERAKGNILERFSAQQFPDLHSELNLSSLELGDSALYFCASSPGDNLYEQYFGPGTRLTVT.

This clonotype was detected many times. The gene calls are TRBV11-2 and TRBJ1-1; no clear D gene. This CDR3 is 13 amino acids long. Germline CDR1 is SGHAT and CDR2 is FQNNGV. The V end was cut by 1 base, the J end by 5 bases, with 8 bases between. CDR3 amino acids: CASSLVQWTEAFF. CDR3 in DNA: TGTGCCAGCAGCTTAGTACAGTGGACTGAAGCTTTCTTT.

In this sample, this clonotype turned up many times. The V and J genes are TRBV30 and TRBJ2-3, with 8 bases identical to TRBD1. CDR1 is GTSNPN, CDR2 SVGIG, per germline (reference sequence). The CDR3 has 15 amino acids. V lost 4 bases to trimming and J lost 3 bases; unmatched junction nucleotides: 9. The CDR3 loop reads CAWKPGQGGTDTQYF. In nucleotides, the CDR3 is TGTGCCTGGAAACCTGGACAGGGTGGAACAGATACGCAGTATTTT. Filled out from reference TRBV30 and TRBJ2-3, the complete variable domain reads SQTIHQWPATLVQPVGSPLSLECTVEGTSNPNLYWYRQAAGRGLQLLFYSVGIGQISSEVPQNLSASRPQDRQFILSSKKLLLSDSGFYLCAWKPGQGGTDTQYFGPGTRLTVL.